The present entry profiles one T cell receptor beta chain with its context. The table lists this clone with a few counts. Its antigen is currently not known. No clone much larger than this one lies a single base away; base qualities are absent. Synthetic TCR analog templates were spiked into each PCR so that absolute template abundance could be estimated from read counts. TCRbeta CDR3 regions were amplified from genomic DNA with bias-controlled V and J gene primers using the immunoSEQ assay. Sequencing of rearranged TCRbeta segments was performed at approximately 20X coverage. The authors processed their data as follows. Clustering was used to correct sequencing errors, and CDR3s were annotated against IMGT to assign V, D and J genes. Downstream analyses used only productive TCRbeta rearrangements and left out out-of-frame or stop-codon sequences. To compute clonality, Shannon entropy was normalized by the log of the number of unique productive sequences and then subtracted from one. Fisher's exact test with Benjamini-Hochberg correction, at a threshold of adjusted p below 0.01, was used to find clones that differed between time points or between blood and tumor. This is the immuneACCESS table as TCRdb keeps it, with only in-frame sequences that have V and J called. A part of the clones is gone; compared with another copy, unresolved V genes explain less than half, and the rest is unexplained. V and J calls and clone size are those listed in that table; D and trimming were worked out from the DNA. For this sample there are approximately 20,000 clones; around 90% appear just once. About 16% of the sample comes from the top ten.

The data stem from a study of PD-L1 blockade in urothelial cancer (TCRdb year 2017). For the study in its entirety: Every patient began therapy in the mid-2010s and was given atezolizumab 1,200 mg intravenously every 3 weeks. Twenty-five of 29 patients were identified as males with urothelial cancer of bladder origin, and a prior smoking history was reported by 18 of 29 patients. Patients had an ECOG performance status of 0 or 1 and had received between 0 and 3 prior chemotherapy regimens. Blood samples were analyzed at 3 weeks after treatment start (second dose) and at 6 weeks after treatment start. Blood samples gave a median of about 150,000 T cells and roughly 83,000 unique TCRs, with a median clonality of roughly 0.08. Somatic, immune and clinical correlates of response to PD-L1 blockade with atezolizumab in urothelial cancer were the focus of an exploratory multi-omic analysis. Pretreatment tumor samples and matched peripheral blood, collected serially before and after atezolizumab treatment, underwent TCR sequencing. Durable clinical benefit was defined as progression-free survival longer than 6 months, and TCR features were also tested against progression-free and overall survival. In the same patients, pretreatment tumors underwent whole exome sequencing and RNA sequencing in addition to TCR sequencing. Nine patients achieved durable clinical benefit and roughly 20 did not. Twenty-nine patients had pretreatment blood TCR-seq, approximately 24 had at least one posttreatment blood collection, and approximately 24 had tumor TCR-seq. Findings and caveats that apply to the study as a whole: Because of the small sample size (n of about 30) and the many exploratory analyses performed, the results are intended to be regarded as hypothesis-generating. Improved progression-free and overall survival was associated with having pretreatment peripheral blood TCR clonality below the median. At 3 weeks after the start of treatment, tumor-associated TCR clones in peripheral blood had expanded more in patients with durable benefit (n ≈ 24, p = 0.022).

The cohort comprised nearly 30 patients with locally advanced or metastatic urothelial carcinoma treated at Memorial Sloan Kettering on a trial protocol. Peripheral blood mononuclear cells were collected from each patient pretreatment and during treatment, giving between 1 and 8 total time points per patient. The Qiagen DNeasy Blood extraction kit was used to purify genomic DNA from total PBMCs and from tumor samples. PBMCs were collected pretreatment and during treatment, and were isolated and stored as previously described. This receptor was taken from a woman aged 55-70 years with urothelial cancer. The sequenced sample was PBMCs, obtained around atezolizumab (anti-PD-L1) treatment.

The CDR3 loop reads CSAMSYEQYF. The nucleotide sequence is TGCAGCGCTATGTCCTACGAGCAGTACTTC. The chain joins TRBV29-1 to TRBJ2-7; no D gene is confidently identified. As encoded in the germline V gene, CDR1 is SQVTM while CDR2 is ANQGSEA. From its cysteine to its phenylalanine, the CDR3 spans 10 amino acids. Of the read, only the CDR3 DNA is kept; its 30 bases are in frame from base 1. Deletion took 7 bases off V and 1 base off J, with a span of 5 bases between the germline ends.